These 2 T cell receptor beta chains came from one sample sequenced in a study of sequential checkpoint blockade in melanoma. The treatment is: randomized to nivolumab then ipilimumab (arm A) or the reverse (arm B). Here immunoSEQ multiplex PCR was the method, and the copy in TCRdb shows in-frame clones only, minus some. The table records roughly 5,000 clones, around 21% of them present only once. The specimen comprised tumor tissue (inferred from file names), sampled from a patient given nivolumab and ipilimumab in sequence. Receptors were obtained from a human donor with melanoma.

J is TRBJ2-7 and V is TRBV6-8, with TRBD2 matching over 10 bases. Trimming took 7 bases from V and 5 from J; bases not matched to a gene: 17. This CDR3 has 17 amino acids. Germline V CDR1 and CDR2: MNHGY, SAAAGT. The CDR3 protein is CASTPFPGQRGGNEQYF. CDR3 coding DNA: TGTGCCAGCACCCCATTCCCGGGACAGCGGGGGGGCAACGAGCAGTACTTC.

This chain connects TRBV19 to TRBJ2-3; unclear D gene. There are 15 residues in the CDR3. Germline CDR1 reads LNHDA; CDR2 reads SQIVND (reference sequence). V gave up 3 bases and J gave up 4 bases, with 14 bases separating them. The CDR3 loop reads CASSMYGVRPDTQYF. The CDR3 DNA sequence: TGTGCCAGTAGTATGTATGGGGTAAGGCCAGATACGCAGTATTTT.